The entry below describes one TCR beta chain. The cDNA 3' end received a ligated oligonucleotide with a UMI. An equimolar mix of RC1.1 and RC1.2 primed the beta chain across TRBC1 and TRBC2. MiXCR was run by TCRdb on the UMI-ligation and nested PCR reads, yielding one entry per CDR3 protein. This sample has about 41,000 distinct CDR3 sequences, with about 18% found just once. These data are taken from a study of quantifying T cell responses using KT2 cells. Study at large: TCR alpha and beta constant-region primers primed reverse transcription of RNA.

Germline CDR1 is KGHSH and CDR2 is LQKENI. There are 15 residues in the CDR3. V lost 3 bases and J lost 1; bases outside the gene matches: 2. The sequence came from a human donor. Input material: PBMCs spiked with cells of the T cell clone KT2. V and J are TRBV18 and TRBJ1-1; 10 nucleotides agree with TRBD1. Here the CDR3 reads CASSPGQGSNTEAFF. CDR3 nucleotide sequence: TGTGCCAGCTCACCGGGACAGGGGTCGAACACTGAAGCTTTCTTT.